Each of the 8 T cell receptor beta chains below was sequenced from the same sample in a study of T cell responses to AZD1222 COVID-19 vaccine. Clones were read by immunoSEQ multiplex PCR, and TCRdb kept only the in-frame ones, dropping some. Of some 79,000 clones listed, 70% to 90% were seen once; the top ten hold 3.4%. The sample in question was peripheral blood, obtained 28 days after the second AZD1222 dose. The receptors shown here come from an adult who received the AZD1222 COVID-19 vaccine.

This clone was found a few times. The chain joins TRBV30 to TRBJ2-1; 7 bases map to TRBD2. Losses at the gene ends were 2 bases for V and 4 bases for J; bases not matched to a gene: 8. The CDR3 extends over 15 amino acids. CDR1 is GTSNPN and CDR2 is SVGIG in the germline V gene (reference sequence). This chain's CDR3 is CAWSHRDYGYNEQFF. DNA for the CDR3: TGTGCCTGGAGTCATCGGGACTATGGATACAATGAGCAGTTCTTC.

The rearrangement uses TRBV19 and TRBJ2-1; TRBD2 matches 9 bases. Germline V gene sequence: CDR1 LNHDA, CDR2 SQIVND (reference sequence). The CDR3 contains 16 residues. V shed 1 base, J shed 5 bases, and the junction held 6 bases outside the gene matches. The chain's CDR3 is CASSIGSTSGHNEQFF. The CDR3 nucleotides read TGTGCCAGTAGTATAGGGTCGACTAGCGGCCACAATGAGCAGTTCTTC.

As for this clone: The sample carries other DNA sequences with the same CDR3. This chain uses TRBV5-1 with TRBJ2-7, with D possibly being TRBD1 (6 bases). V lost 0 bases to trimming and J lost 3 bases, with 16 bases between them. CDR1 and CDR2 from the germline V gene are SGHRS and YFSETQ. The CDR3 extends over 16 amino acids. The CDR3 is CASSLGRGPLGYEQYF. In DNA form, the CDR3 reads TGCGCCAGCAGCTTGGGCAGGGGCCCACTGGGCTACGAGCAGTACTTC.

The chain has TRBV29-1 and TRBJ1-2; D is uncertain. The ends were cut back, 5 bases at V and 5 bases at J, with 12 bases in the middle. Germline CDR1 is SQVTM and CDR2 is ANQGSEA. CDR3 length: 12 residues. The CDR3 region has the DNA TGCAGCGTTATCCTGGGTCGGTATGGCTACACCTTC. Its protein product is CSVILGRYGYTF.

In its sample, this clone was seen a few times. The chain is built from TRBV7-2 and TRBJ2-5; D gene uncertain. The CDR3 extends over 11 amino acids. V was cut by 3 bases and J by 1 base, with 0 bases left in between. The V gene's germline CDR1 is SGHTA and CDR2 FQGNSA. CDR3 DNA: TGTGCCAGCAGCTTCCAAGAGACCCAGTACTTC. Translating gives CASSFQETQYF.

V is TRBV6-6 and J is TRBJ1-2; no clear D gene. Trimming pared 2 bases from V and 3 bases from J, leaving 7 bases between. This CDR3 comprises 13 residues. In germline, CDR1 is MNHNY, CDR2 SVGAGI (reference sequence). The CDR3 nucleotides read TGTGCCAGCAGTTACCCGGAGGACTATGGCTACACCTTC. Residues: CASSYPEDYGYTF.

The chain couples TRBV5-1 to TRBJ2-7; D possibly matches TRBD1 or TRBD2 (5 bases each). Trimming left V 3 bases short and J 2 bases short, with 15 bases between. Germline CDR1 is SGHRS and CDR2 is YFSETQ. This CDR3 has 15 amino acids. The CDR3 nucleotides read TGCGCCAGCAGCTCCCAGGGTAGCGCTCCCTACGAGCAGTACTTC. The encoded protein is CASSSQGSAPYEQYF.

The V and J genes are TRBV18 and TRBJ2-1; TRBD2 matches at 8 bases. CDR1 and CDR2 (germline): KGHSH, LQKENI. The CDR3 contains 17 residues. J gave up 5 bases and V 4 bases, and 13 bases lay outside the gene matches. In DNA form, the CDR3 reads TGTGCCAGCTCACGAGGGCCTAGCGGGTCCCTAGACAATGAGCAGTTCTTC. Translating gives CASSRGPSGSLDNEQFF.